Shown below are 30 T cell receptor beta chains from a single sample sequenced in a study of shared clonotypes between healthy human individuals. Sequencing used immunoSEQ multiplex PCR; TCRdb keeps in-frame clones, though not all of them. The sample records about 2 million clones, about 95% being singletons. In the naive CD8 group, cells lacked CD45RO and were positively selected for CCR7, so terminally differentiated effector memory CD45RA+ cells were left out. The sample comprised naive CD8+ T cells sorted from blood. The origin of the receptors is a man aged 18 to 30 in good health.

The rearrangement joins TRBV10-1 to TRBJ2-7, with D possibly being TRBD1 (6 bases). The ends were cut back, 3 bases at V and 6 bases at J, with 12 bases in the middle. Germline V CDR1 and CDR2: WNHNN, SYGVQD (reference sequence). The CDR3 spans 13 residues. CDR3 coding DNA: TGCGCCAGCAGTGACGGGGTACAGGGCGAGCAGTACTTC. The encoded protein is CASSDGVQGEQYF.

The chain's CDR3 is CASSDRASGSYNSPLHF. CDR3 nucleotides: TGTGCCAGCAGCGACAGGGCCTCAGGCTCCTATAATTCACCCCTCCACTTT. V gene TRBV27 combines with J gene TRBJ1-6; 7 bases line up with TRBD1. This CDR3 has 17 residues. Germline CDR1 reads MNHEY; CDR2 reads SMNVEV (reference sequence). The V and J ends lost 6 bases and 0 bases, in that order; junction bases with no gene match: 8.

This clone has a single count. The chain links TRBV11-2 to TRBJ1-2, with a weak D call TRBD1 (6 bases). Between the trimmed V and J ends, which lost 7 bases and 2 bases, there was a span of 14 bases. This CDR3 is 14 amino acids long. The germline V gene encodes CDR1 SGHAT and CDR2 FQNNGV. Here the CDR3 DNA reads TGTGCCAGCACCTTTTCCCAGGGGAACTATGGCTACACCTTC. Translating it yields CASTFSQGNYGYTF.

The chain joins TRBV5-6 to TRBJ2-7; TRBD2 matches at 7 bases. This CDR3 comprises 15 residues. The V and J ends lost 2 bases and 5 bases, in that order; junction bases with no gene match: 10. The germline CDR1 and CDR2 sequences are SGHDT and YYEEEE. CDR3 sequence reads: CASSFKREGLHEQYF. The CDR3 DNA sequence: TGTGCCAGCAGCTTCAAGAGGGAGGGCCTTCACGAGCAGTACTTC.

The chain employs TRBV10-3 and TRBJ1-4, with D tentatively TRBD1 (5 bases). This CDR3 has 15 amino acids. Germline CDR1 and CDR2: ENHRY and SYGVKD. V was shortened by 5 bases and J by 3 bases, with 13 bases between the two germline ends. CDR3 loop: CAISSQGEANEKLFF. The CDR3 region has the DNA TGTGCCATCAGTTCTCAGGGAGAAGCTAATGAAAAACTGTTTTTT.

The CDR3 sequence is CASSQEAGYGYTF. The CDR3 nucleotides read TGCGCCAGCAGCCAAGAAGCAGGGTATGGCTACACCTTC. V gene TRBV4-1 combines with J gene TRBJ1-2; tentative D call: TRBD1 (5 bases). Germline V gene data show CDR1 as MGHRA and CDR2 as YSYEKL. The CDR3 covers 13 residues. Deletions cut 0 bases from V and 5 bases from J, with 7 bases between.

V is TRBV10-3 and J is TRBJ2-7, with no clear D. The CDR3 totals 12 residues. V lost 6 bases and J lost 0, with 6 bases in between. In germline, CDR1 is ENHRY, CDR2 SYGVKD. The CDR3 DNA follows: TGTGCCATCAGGGAGAGCTCCTACGAGCAGTACTTC. It encodes CAIRESSYEQYF.

This clone came up once. The rearrangement uses TRBV28 and TRBJ2-5, with TRBD2 matching 7 bases. Germline CDR1 MDHEN, CDR2 SYDVKM. V was clipped by 2 bases and J by 2 bases; unmatched bases: 2. The CDR3 is 14 amino acids. Here the CDR3 reads CASSLMGGQETQYF. CDR3 DNA sequence: TGTGCCAGCAGTTTAATGGGGGGGCAAGAGACCCAGTACTTC.

The gene calls are TRBV5-4 and TRBJ2-1; tentatively, D is TRBD1 or TRBD2 (5 bases each). V lost 4 bases and J 2 bases, leaving 16 bases between the germline ends. Germline lookup yields CDR1 SGHNT and CDR2 YYREEE (reference sequence). The CDR3 runs to 16 residues. Here the CDR3 reads CASSPPSPGPYNEQFF. The DNA for the CDR3 is TGTGCCAGCAGCCCGCCTAGCCCAGGGCCCTACAATGAGCAGTTCTTC.

This clone was detected only once. Other DNA sequences in the sample encode the same CDR3. This sequence joins TRBV11-2 and TRBJ2-7; 12 bases map to TRBD2. The CDR3 has 14 amino acids. Losses at the gene ends were 4 bases for V and 4 bases for J; bases not matched to a gene: 2. Germline V CDR1 and CDR2: SGHAT, FQNNGV. The CDR3 nucleotides are TGTGCCAGCAGCTATGGACTAGCGGGATACGAGCAGTACTTC. This codes for CASSYGLAGYEQYF.

The CDR3 sequence: CASSDTGEHGYTF. CDR3 DNA: TGTGCCAGCAGTGATACAGGGGAACATGGCTACACCTTC. The chain carries TRBV25-1 and TRBJ1-2, with 7 bases that match TRBD1. J lost 6 bases, V lost 3 bases, and 4 bases had no gene match. The CDR3 spans 13 residues. CDR1 MGHDK and CDR2 SYGVNS come from the germline V gene.

This chain joins TRBV7-8 and TRBJ1-2; the match to TRBD1 covers 8 bases. The CDR3 sequence is 14 residues long. From germline, CDR1 is SGHVS and CDR2 FQNEAQ. V shed 5 bases and J 8 bases; nucleotides not matched to a gene: 10. The CDR3 protein is CASSPGAGGEGYTF. In DNA form, the CDR3 reads TGTGCCAGCAGCCCCGGGGCAGGGGGCGAAGGCTACACCTTC. Supplemented by reference TRBV7-8 and TRBJ1-2, the full variable domain reads GAGVSQSPRYKVAKRGQDVALRCDPISGHVSLFWYQQALGQGPEFLTYFQNEAQLDKSGLPSDRFFAERPEGSVSTLKIQRTQQEDSAVYLCASSPGAGGEGYTFGSGTRLTVV.

The chain is built from TRBV11-2 and TRBJ2-7; D uncertain. Germline loops: CDR1 SGHAT, CDR2 FQNNGV. The CDR3 spans 14 residues. Trimming took off 4 bases at V and 3 bases at J, with 13 bases between the two ends. In DNA form, the CDR3 reads TGTGCCAGCAGCTCCCTCGACCGAAACTACGAGCAGTACTTC. It encodes CASSSLDRNYEQYF.

For this clone: Other DNA sequences in this specimen translate into the identical CDR3. V gene TRBV2 combines with J gene TRBJ1-1; D is ambiguous. CDR1 SNHLY and CDR2 FYNNEI come from the germline V gene. V was trimmed by 1 base and J by 0 bases, leaving 6 bases between them. The CDR3 has 14 amino acids. The CDR3 loop is CASSEDRLNTEAFF. The DNA of the CDR3 is TGTGCCAGCAGTGAAGACCGATTGAACACTGAAGCTTTCTTT.

The rearrangement links TRBV7-9 to TRBJ2-3, with 7 positions matching TRBD2. Germline CDR1 reads SEHNR; CDR2 reads FQNEAQ (reference sequence). Trimming took 1 base from V and 4 from J; bases not matched to a gene: 5. The CDR3 spans 15 residues. CDR3 sequence: CASSLVAGEADTQYF. CDR3 bases: TGTGCCAGCAGCTTAGTGGCGGGAGAGGCAGATACGCAGTATTTT.

The chain is built from TRBV10-3 and TRBJ2-1, with D maybe TRBD2 (6 bases). The CDR3 extends over 16 amino acids. Per the germline V gene, CDR1 is ENHRY and CDR2 is SYGVKD. Between the trimmed V and J ends, which lost 2 bases and 5 bases, there was a span of 16 bases. Written as DNA, the CDR3 is TGTGCCATCAGTGAGGGGGGAGGCTGGGAGGACAATGAGCAGTTCTTC. Protein sequence: CAISEGGGWEDNEQFF.

The count of this clone is one. CDR3 in DNA: TGTGCCAGCAGCTTAGGAAGCGAGACAGTCTCAGATACGCAGTATTTT. The encoded protein is CASSLGSETVSDTQYF. V is TRBV7-2 and J is TRBJ2-3; weak D call: TRBD1 (5 bases). The CDR3 is 16 residues long. Germline CDR1 reads SGHTA; CDR2 reads FQGNSA. The V gene lost 1 base and the J gene lost 4 bases, with 15 bases spanning the gap.

About this clone: One end of the junction varies from germline; a read error may be responsible. The CDR3: CASSPTPGEGISHEQYF. As DNA, the CDR3 is TGCGCCAGCAGTCCAACCCCGGGGGAGGGTATCTCCCACGAGCAGTACTTC. The gene calls are TRBV5-1 and TRBJ2-7, with 7 bases that match TRBD2. Germline CDR1 reads SGHRS; CDR2 reads YFSETQ. The CDR3 spans 17 residues.

This chain uses TRBV6-5 with TRBJ1-2; no definite D call. Germline V gene lookup returns CDR1 MNHEY and CDR2 SVGAGI. CDR3 size: 15 residues. The germline V and J ends were trimmed by 5 bases and 4 bases, with 17 bases remaining between them. CDR3 protein: CASSPPWRRGYGYTF. The CDR3 DNA reads TGTGCCAGCAGTCCACCGTGGAGGCGGGGCTATGGCTACACCTTC.

This clone was recorded once. The CDR3 reads CASSPPLGANTEAFF. The CDR3 DNA is TGTGCCAGCTCACCACCTCTGGGGGCGAACACTGAAGCTTTCTTT. The chain is built from TRBV18 and TRBJ1-1; tentative D call: TRBD1 (6 bases). The germline CDR1 and CDR2 sequences are KGHSH and LQKENI. V lost 0 bases, J lost 1 base, and 9 bases lay in between. This CDR3 has 15 residues.

The chain combines TRBV5-6 with TRBJ1-4; tentatively, D is TRBD1 (5 bases). Germline loops: CDR1 SGHDT, CDR2 YYEEEE. Deletions cut 0 bases from V and 5 bases from J, with 14 bases between. This CDR3 comprises 16 residues. The CDR3 reads CASSLAIKGLNEKLFF. As DNA, the CDR3 is TGTGCCAGCAGCTTGGCCATTAAGGGACTAAATGAAAAACTGTTTTTT.

A note on this clone: The identical CDR3 is also encoded by other nucleotide sequences in the sample. The chain employs TRBV6-5 and TRBJ1-6; 10 nucleotides align to TRBD1. Germline CDR1 and CDR2: MNHEY and SVGAGI. V lost 0 bases and J lost 8; bases outside the gene matches: 1. The CDR3 spans 15 residues. The CDR3 bases are TGTGCCAGCAGTTACTCTGGGACAGGGGATTCACCCCTCCACTTT. Protein: CASSYSGTGDSPLHF.

This chain connects TRBV4-1 to TRBJ1-2; no clear D gene. V was shortened by 3 bases and J by 4 bases, with 18 bases between the two germline ends. This CDR3 has 16 amino acids. Looked up from germline, CDR1 is MGHRA and CDR2 is YSYEKL. The CDR3 protein is CASSHGVENEVYGYTF. The DNA of the CDR3 is TGCGCCAGCAGCCACGGAGTAGAGAATGAGGTCTATGGCTACACCTTC.

The rearrangement links TRBV28 to TRBJ2-5; D might be TRBD1 or TRBD2, each matching 5 bases. V lost 4 bases to trimming and J lost 2 bases, with 20 bases between them. The CDR3 is 17 residues long. Germline assignment: CDR1 MDHEN and CDR2 SYDVKM. Here the CDR3 reads CASSYRGESGWQETQYF. CDR3 coding DNA: TGTGCCAGCAGTTATAGGGGCGAGAGCGGATGGCAAGAGACCCAGTACTTC.

Note on this clone: Other DNA sequences in the sample encode the same CDR3. The J gene is TRBJ2-1, the V gene TRBV9, with 11 nucleotides matching TRBD2. Germline V CDR1 and CDR2: SGDLS, YYNGEE. J lost 7 bases, V lost 4 bases, and 4 bases had no gene match. The CDR3 is made up of 14 amino acids. CDR3 loop: CASSTGTSGNEQFF. The DNA for the CDR3 is TGTGCCAGCAGCACCGGGACTAGCGGAAATGAGCAGTTCTTC.

Remarks on this clone: The sample carries other DNA sequences with the same CDR3. The chain combines TRBV6-1 with TRBJ1-6; D not certain. This CDR3 is built from 15 residues. V shed 2 bases and J shed 0 bases, with 5 bases lying between them. Germline loops: CDR1 MNHNS, CDR2 SASEGT. The chain's CDR3 is CASSELSSYNSPLHF. CDR3 nucleotide sequence: TGTGCCAGCAGTGAATTAAGCTCCTATAATTCACCCCTCCACTTT.

The rearrangement joins TRBV27 to TRBJ2-7; D is unresolved. The ends were cut back, 2 bases at V and 7 bases at J, with 15 bases in the middle. The CDR3 extends over 14 amino acids. CDR1 is MNHEY, CDR2 SMNVEV, per germline (reference sequence). The CDR3 spells CASSLGKPPREQYF. The CDR3, as DNA: TGTGCCAGCAGTTTAGGGAAGCCACCTAGAGAGCAGTACTTC.

In this sample, this clone turned up once. The chain carries TRBV10-1 and TRBJ2-1; TRBD1 matches at 9 bases. Germline V gene data show CDR1 as WNHNN and CDR2 as SYGVQD (reference sequence). The CDR3 covers 18 residues. Germline trimming cut 1 base from V and 8 bases from J; bases unmatched to any gene: 15. The CDR3 reads CASSELTDEGQGVYEQFF. The CDR3 DNA reads TGCGCCAGCAGTGAGTTAACCGACGAGGGACAGGGAGTCTATGAGCAGTTCTTC.

The CDR3 coding sequence is TGTGCCAGCAGTTTTTATCGGAACAGGGTACCCGTAGACCCTTCGGGGGCCAACGTCCTGACTTTC. This sequence encodes CASSFYRNRVPVDPSGANVLTF. This chain joins TRBV28 and TRBJ2-6, with D possibly matching TRBD1 (6 bases). CDR1 and CDR2 from the germline V gene are MDHEN and SYDVKM. V was pared by 3 bases and J by 4 bases, with 31 bases between. CDR3 size: 22 residues. Filled out from reference TRBV28 and TRBJ2-6, the complete variable domain reads DVKVTQSSRYLVKRTGEKVFLECVQDMDHENMFWYRQDPGLGLRLIYFSYDVKMKEKGDIPEGYSVSREKKERFSLILESASTNQTSMYLCASSFYRNRVPVDPSGANVLTFGAGSRLTVL.

The chain employs TRBV6-6 and TRBJ2-5; TRBD1 matches 8 bases. This CDR3 region has 16 residues. Germline V gene lookup returns CDR1 MNHNY and CDR2 SVGAGI (reference sequence). J lost 5 bases, V lost 2 bases, and 10 bases had no gene match. The CDR3 loop is CASSYPQGARGETQYF. The CDR3 DNA sequence: TGTGCCAGCAGTTACCCCCAGGGGGCGCGGGGTGAGACCCAGTACTTC.